The rows below give T cell receptor beta chains drawn from one sample of a study of beta chain features in type 1 diabetes. Clones were read by immunoSEQ multiplex PCR, and TCRdb kept only the in-frame ones, dropping some. The sample yields some 360,000 clones, roughly a tenth seen once. Material for sequencing was central memory CD4+ T cells from blood. All receptors come from a man aged 25 to 45 with type 1 diabetes. Both conserved end residues are part of each CDR3. The D gene is left open where the match is weak. Only some rows state a clone size, as once, few, many or a class for expanded clones.

abundance: -
v_gene: TRBV18
j_gene: TRBJ2-7
d_gene: -
CDR3aa: CASSPPTVDYEQYF
CDR3nt: TGTGCCAGCTCACCACCGACCGTAGACTACGAGCAGTACTTC

abundance: many
v_gene: TRBV6-6
j_gene: TRBJ1-2
d_gene: -
CDR3aa: CASSNRGRDRGYTF
CDR3nt: TGTGCCAGCAGTAACCGGGGCAGGGATCGGGGCTACACCTTC

abundance: -
v_gene: TRBV7-9
j_gene: TRBJ2-3
d_gene: TRBD2
CDR3aa: CASSPLAGIVTDTQYF
CDR3nt: TGTGCCAGCAGCCCACTAGCGGGAATAGTGACAGATACGCAGTATTTT

abundance: few
v_gene: TRBV7-9
j_gene: TRBJ2-4
d_gene: TRBD2
CDR3aa: CASSFGLAGGLAKNIQYF
CDR3nt: TGTGCCAGCAGCTTCGGACTAGCGGGGGGTTTAGCCAAAAACATTCAGTACTTC

abundance: -
v_gene: TRBV5-1
j_gene: TRBJ1-2
d_gene: TRBD1
CDR3aa: CASSLGDSAYGYTF
CDR3nt: TGCGCCAGCAGCTTGGGGGACAGCGCCTATGGCTACACCTTC

abundance: many
v_gene: TRBV4-1
j_gene: TRBJ1-3
d_gene: -
CDR3aa: CASSQGPSSGNTIYF
CDR3nt: TGCGCCAGCAGCCAAGGCCCTAGCTCTGGAAACACCATATATTTT

abundance: few
v_gene: TRBV18
j_gene: TRBJ2-5
d_gene: -
CDR3aa: CASSPPGETQYF
CDR3nt: TGTGCCAGCTCACCACCGGGAGAGACCCAGTACTTC

abundance: few
v_gene: TRBV21-1
j_gene: TRBJ1-1
d_gene: -
CDR3aa: CASSVTDRAKFGAEAFF
CDR3nt: TGTGCCAGCAGCGTGACAGACAGGGCCAAGTTTGGGGCTGAAGCTTTCTTT

abundance: few
v_gene: TRBV27
j_gene: TRBJ2-5
d_gene: TRBD2
CDR3aa: CASSSGTSGRETQYF
CDR3nt: TGTGCCAGCAGTTCCGGGACTAGCGGGAGAGAGACCCAGTACTTC

abundance: few
v_gene: TRBV14
j_gene: TRBJ2-1
d_gene: TRBD2
CDR3aa: CASSPTSGSGNEQFF
CDR3nt: TGTGCCAGCAGCCCCACTAGCGGGAGTGGTAATGAGCAGTTCTTC

abundance: few
v_gene: TRBV9
j_gene: TRBJ2-1
d_gene: TRBD2
CDR3aa: CASSVGLAGVGSYNEQFF
CDR3nt: TGTGCCAGCAGCGTAGGGCTAGCGGGAGTTGGGTCCTACAATGAGCAGTTCTTC

abundance: few
v_gene: TRBV20-1
j_gene: TRBJ2-3
d_gene: TRBD2
CDR3aa: CSARLALTQYF
CDR3nt: TGCAGTGCCAGACTAGCGCTTACGCAGTATTTT

abundance: few
v_gene: TRBV11-2
j_gene: TRBJ1-5
d_gene: -
CDR3aa: CASSQAGVNQPQHF
CDR3nt: TGTGCCAGCAGCCAGGCAGGGGTGAATCAGCCCCAGCATTTT

abundance: -
v_gene: TRBV27
j_gene: TRBJ2-1
d_gene: -
CDR3aa: CASSTLRLEQFF
CDR3nt: TGTGCCAGCAGTACCTTACGACTGGAGCAGTTCTTC

abundance: few
v_gene: TRBV7-8
j_gene: TRBJ2-5
d_gene: -
CDR3aa: CASSQELATQETQYF
CDR3nt: TGCGCCAGCAGCCAAGAGTTGGCTACCCAAGAGACCCAGTACTTC

abundance: many
v_gene: TRBV5-4
j_gene: TRBJ1-1
d_gene: TRBD1
CDR3aa: CASSVGQLTEAFF
CDR3nt: TGTGCCAGCAGCGTGGGACAGCTCACTGAAGCTTTCTTT

abundance: many
v_gene: TRBV7-8
j_gene: TRBJ2-2
d_gene: -
CDR3aa: CASSFVRWNTGELFF
CDR3nt: TGTGCCAGCAGCTTTGTCAGATGGAACACCGGGGAGCTGTTTTTT

abundance: few
v_gene: TRBV28
j_gene: TRBJ2-1
d_gene: TRBD2
CDR3aa: CASSGTSGRQNEQFF
CDR3nt: TGTGCCAGCAGTGGGACTAGCGGGAGGCAGAATGAGCAGTTCTTC

abundance: many
v_gene: TRBV28
j_gene: TRBJ2-5
d_gene: TRBD2
CDR3aa: CASSPLLAGASEETQYF
CDR3nt: TGTGCCAGCAGTCCCCTACTAGCGGGGGCCTCGGAGGAGACCCAGTACTTC

abundance: -
v_gene: TRBV6-1
j_gene: TRBJ1-4
d_gene: -
CDR3aa: CASSGITGLGEKLFF
CDR3nt: TGTGCCAGCAGTGGTATAACAGGGTTAGGTGAAAAACTGTTTTTT

abundance: many
v_gene: TRBV7-9
j_gene: TRBJ1-2
d_gene: TRBD1
CDR3aa: CASSGQGAGGYTF
CDR3nt: TGTGCCAGCAGCGGGCAGGGGGCAGGCGGCTACACCTTC

abundance: few
v_gene: TRBV28
j_gene: TRBJ2-7
d_gene: TRBD1
CDR3aa: CASSFSLTGYTYEQYF
CDR3nt: TGTGCCAGCAGTTTCTCCTTGACAGGGTACACCTACGAGCAGTACTTC

abundance: few
v_gene: TRBV7-2
j_gene: TRBJ2-7
d_gene: TRBD2
CDR3aa: CASSLGLAGAYEQYF
CDR3nt: TGTGCCAGCAGCCTAGGACTAGCGGGAGCCTACGAGCAGTACTTC

abundance: once
v_gene: TRBV6-1
j_gene: TRBJ1-1
d_gene: -
CDR3aa: CASSGRTAPSINTEAFF
CDR3nt: TGTGCCAGCAGTGGGAGGACAGCCCCAAGTATCAACACTGAAGCTTTCTTT

abundance: few
v_gene: TRBV19
j_gene: TRBJ1-5
d_gene: -
CDR3aa: CASTLTRGKVRAQHF
CDR3nt: TGTGCCAGCACCTTGACAAGGGGGAAGGTTAGAGCCCAGCATTTT

abundance: few
v_gene: TRBV2
j_gene: TRBJ2-5
d_gene: -
CDR3aa: CASSERFQETQYF
CDR3nt: TGTGCCAGCAGTGAAAGGTTTCAGGAGACCCAGTACTTC

abundance: few
v_gene: TRBV9
j_gene: TRBJ2-7
d_gene: -
CDR3aa: CASSPGFYEQYF
CDR3nt: TGTGCCAGCAGCCCCGGTTTCTACGAGCAGTACTTC

abundance: -
v_gene: TRBV28
j_gene: TRBJ1-1
d_gene: -
CDR3aa: CASSFLLNTEAFF
CDR3nt: TGTGCCAGCAGTTTCCTCTTGAACACTGAAGCTTTCTTT

abundance: -
v_gene: TRBV7-9
j_gene: TRBJ2-3
d_gene: -
CDR3aa: CASSLGSLSTDTQYF
CDR3nt: TGTGCCAGCAGCTTAGGCAGTCTTAGCACAGATACGCAGTATTTT

abundance: -
v_gene: TRBV6-6
j_gene: TRBJ2-5
d_gene: -
CDR3aa: CASSYGTSQETQYF
CDR3nt: TGTGCCAGCAGTTACGGGACTTCCCAAGAGACCCAGTACTTC